Listed here are 14 T cell receptor beta chains from one sample, sequenced in a study of memory CD4+ T cells and cytomegalovirus serostatus. The sort gate was single viable CD3+CD4+CD8-CD45RO+ cells for memory CD4+ T cells. Some clones are missing from TCRdb's copy, which holds only in-frame ones; the method was immunoSEQ multiplex PCR. In the table there are under 75,000 clones, around 82% of which are singletons. The sequenced sample was memory CD4+ T cells from blood. The receptors derive from an adult in good health and CMV-seronegative. Some clones in this sample may be carry-over from other donors' samples.

CDR3 in amino acids: CASSQDLDYGYTF. DNA of the CDR3: TGTGCCAGCAGCCAGGACCTGGACTATGGCTACACCTTC. This sequence joins TRBV7-2 and TRBJ1-2; D gene ambiguous. Germline assignment: CDR1 SGHTA and CDR2 FQGNSA. The CDR3 sequence is 13 residues long. V lost 5 bases and J lost 3, with 10 bases in between. The variable domain in full, completed from reference TRBV7-2 and TRBJ1-2, reads GAGVSQSPSNKVTEKGKDVELRCDPISGHTALYWYRQSLGQGLEFLIYFQGNSAPDKSGLPSDRFSAERTGGSVSTLTIQRTQQEDSAVYLCASSQDLDYGYTFGSGTRLTVV.

This chain links TRBV30 with TRBJ1-3; D uncertain. Trimming took off 0 bases at V and 0 bases at J, with 12 bases between the two ends. The CDR3 covers 16 residues. Germline CDR1 is GTSNPN and CDR2 is SVGIG (reference sequence). CDR3 sequence: CAWSVGSSFSGNTIYF. Written as DNA, the CDR3 is TGTGCCTGGAGTGTGGGCAGTTCATTCTCTGGAAACACCATATATTTT.

The chain joins TRBV9 to TRBJ2-7; tentative D call: TRBD1 (6 bases). V was pared by 3 bases and J by 2 bases, with 12 bases between. Germline CDR1 reads SGDLS; CDR2 reads YYNGEE. This CDR3 contains 14 residues. In nucleotides, the CDR3 is TGTGCCAGCAGCGGACAGGCCCTTACCTACGAGCAGTACTTC. This codes for CASSGQALTYEQYF.

This chain links TRBV9 with TRBJ1-4; D not certain. Germline CDR1 reads SGDLS; CDR2 reads YYNGEE. V shed 0 bases and J shed 8 bases, with 11 bases lying between them. The CDR3 extends over 14 amino acids. The CDR3 loop is CASSVGQEGEKLFF. CDR3 coding DNA: TGTGCCAGCAGCGTAGGGCAGGAGGGAGAAAAACTGTTTTTT.

The chain uses TRBV5-1 and TRBJ2-2, with 10 bases lining up with TRBD2. This CDR3 is built from 16 residues. Germline V lookup: CDR1 SGHRS, CDR2 YFSETQ. Germline trimming cut 4 bases from V and 6 bases from J; bases unmatched to any gene: 9. In DNA, the CDR3 is TGCGCCAGCAGCGGGCTTGTAGCGGGGGGACCCGGGGAGCTGTTTTTT. Protein sequence: CASSGLVAGGPGELFF.

The chain employs TRBV12-5 and TRBJ1-1; no clear D. The V gene's germline CDR1 is LGHNT and CDR2 FRNRAP. Deletions cut 6 bases from V and 1 base from J, with 9 bases between. This CDR3 spans 13 amino acids. The chain's CDR3 is CASGLDWNTEAFF. The DNA for the CDR3 is TGTGCTAGTGGGTTAGACTGGAACACTGAAGCTTTCTTT.

Written as DNA, the CDR3 is TGCAGTGCTTTTAAAGGGACTGAAGCTTTCTTT. As protein: CSAFKGTEAFF. V usage is TRBV20-1 and J usage is TRBJ1-1; D is uncertain. Germline CDR1 is DFQATT and CDR2 is SNEGSKA (reference sequence). CDR3 length: 11 amino acids. Trimming shortened V by 5 bases and J by 5 bases, and 9 bases separated the two germline ends.

This clone was seen more than once but under ten times. V usage is TRBV4-1 and J usage is TRBJ2-6; maybe TRBD1 (6 bases). CDR1 is MGHRA, CDR2 YSYEKL, per germline. This CDR3 has 18 residues. Between the trimmed V and J ends, which lost 4 bases and 0 bases, there was a span of 16 bases. The chain's CDR3 is CASSRWDTDSSGANVLTF. In nucleotides, the CDR3 is TGCGCCAGCAGCCGTTGGGACACAGACAGCTCTGGGGCCAACGTCCTGACTTTC.

The V gene is TRBV7-8, the J gene TRBJ2-3; 11 bases are a match to TRBD2. The CDR3 length is 14 residues. Trimming cost V 5 bases and J 4 bases; bases outside gene matches: 2. Germline lookup yields CDR1 SGHVS and CDR2 FQNEAQ. This CDR3 is CASSRGLAADTQYF. Written as DNA, the CDR3 is TGTGCCAGCAGCCGGGGACTAGCGGCAGATACGCAGTATTTT. Supplemented by reference TRBV7-8 and TRBJ2-3, the full variable domain reads GAGVSQSPRYKVAKRGQDVALRCDPISGHVSLFWYQQALGQGPEFLTYFQNEAQLDKSGLPSDRFFAERPEGSVSTLKIQRTQQEDSAVYLCASSRGLAADTQYFGPGTRLTVL.

The V and J genes are TRBV6-1 and TRBJ2-6; no definite D call. Trimming took off 5 bases at V and 1 base at J, with 0 bases between the two ends. The CDR3 covers 12 residues. Germline CDR1 is MNHNS and CDR2 is SASEGT. CDR3: CASSSGANVLTF. CDR3 DNA: TGTGCCAGCAGTTCTGGGGCCAACGTCCTGACTTTC.

The rearrangement joins TRBV6-1 to TRBJ2-7; maybe TRBD1 (6 bases). The V end lost 4 bases, the J end lost 3 bases, and 16 bases lay between the germline ends. Germline lookup yields CDR1 MNHNS and CDR2 SASEGT. The CDR3 extends over 15 amino acids. The CDR3 DNA reads as TGTGCCAGCAGTGCCATACAGGGAATTCTCTACGAGCAGTACTTC. Translation gives CASSAIQGILYEQYF.

A single count supports this clone. The V and J genes are TRBV7-2 and TRBJ2-1; TRBD2 agrees at 7 bases. Germline V gene lookup returns CDR1 SGHTA and CDR2 FQGNSA. The ends lost 3 bases at V and 6 bases at J; junction bases unmatched: 8. This CDR3 comprises 15 residues. The CDR3 region has the DNA TGTGCCAGCAGCTTCGGACTAGGAGGGGCCAATGAGCAGTTCTTC. It encodes CASSFGLGGANEQFF.

This chain connects TRBV7-3 to TRBJ2-2, with TRBD2 matching over 8 bases. The CDR3 is made up of 16 amino acids. Trimming removed 4 bases from V and 6 bases from J; junction bases left unmatched: 10. Looked up from germline, CDR1 is SGHTA and CDR2 is FQGTGA. CDR3 sequence: CASSSSGGRFAGELFF. In nucleotides, the CDR3 is TGTGCCAGCAGCTCGTCGGGGGGGCGCTTCGCCGGGGAGCTGTTTTTT.

The rearrangement joins TRBV10-3 to TRBJ1-6; D is ambiguous. V lost 3 bases and J lost 8, with 5 bases in between. The CDR3 extends over 12 amino acids. Germline-derived CDR1 and CDR2 are ENHRY and SYGVKD. Here the CDR3 reads CAISDWDSPLHF. Written as DNA, the CDR3 is TGTGCCATCAGTGATTGGGATTCACCCCTCCACTTT.